Listed below are T cell receptor beta chains from one sample, sequenced in a study of blood T cells in healthy people across ages. TCRdb re-called the 5' RACE reads through MiXCR, storing one row per CDR3 protein. Of roughly 1.9 million distinct CDR3 sequences listed, 30% to 40% are singletons. Specimen: blood. The receptors derive from a human donor in good health. Each CDR3 is given with its conserved first and last residue. Each record gives: V gene, clone size, D gene, J gene, CDR3 DNA, CDR3 protein. D genes are given only for firm matches. The size field is filled for only some rows; it gives once, few, many or a size class.

TRBV5-1	once	-	TRBJ1-4	TGCGCCAGCAGCTTGGAAACAGGGAGAACTAATGAAAAACTGTTTTTT	CASSLETGRTNEKLFF
TRBV7-2	many	-	TRBJ1-6	TGTGCCAGCAGCTCCTATAATTCACCCCTCCACTTT	CASSSYNSPLHF
TRBV14	few	-	TRBJ1-2	TGTGCCAGCCGCCCGAGGGTGTATGGCTACACCTTC	CASRPRVYGYTF
TRBV11-1	-	-	TRBJ1-1	TGTGCCAGCAGCGACACAGGGAGGGTACCGAACACTGAAGCTTTCTTT	CASSDTGRVPNTEAFF
TRBV6-6	-	TRBD2	TRBJ2-1	TGTGCCAGCAGTTATTCCCTAGCGGGGGGGCCTAAGCAGTTCTTC	CASSYSLAGGPKQFF
TRBV20-1	few	-	TRBJ2-3	TGCAGTGCTAGGTCTACTTTGGAGCCAGATACGCAGTATTTT	CSARSTLEPDTQYF
TRBV2	-	-	TRBJ2-3	TGTACCAGCACGCCCCGCACGGACAGTACCGATACGCAGTATTTT	CTSTPRTDSTDTQYF
TRBV7-6	-	TRBD2	TRBJ2-1	TGTGCCAGCAGCCAAGAGATGATAGCGGGGGGCCGCGGGCAGTTCTTC	CASSQEMIAGGRGQFF
TRBV29-1	-	TRBD2	TRBJ2-3	TGCAGCGCCTCGGGAGGGTATCGGCCTAACACAGATACGCAGTATTTT	CSASGGYRPNTDTQYF
TRBV9	few	TRBD1	TRBJ2-1	TGTGCCAGCAGCGCTGCCGGGACAGGGATCAATGAGCAGTTCTTC	CASSAAGTGINEQFF
TRBV11-2	-	-	TRBJ2-1	TGTGCCAGCAGCTCAACGGGGGAGAGCTCCTACAATGAGCAGTTCTTC	CASSSTGESSYNEQFF
TRBV28	-	-	TRBJ1-6	TGTGCCAGCAGTGAAATGGGGGGTAGGTCGGATTCACCCCTCCACTTT	CASSEMGGRSDSPLHF
TRBV9	once	TRBD1	TRBJ1-2	TGTGCCAGCAGCCCCCGACAGGGGCAAAACTATGGCTACACCTTC	CASSPRQGQNYGYTF
TRBV7-9	-	-	TRBJ2-3	TGTGCCAGCAGCTTAAAGGCAGGTTGGGTCAGCACAGATACGCAGTATTTT	CASSLKAGWVSTDTQYF
TRBV5-1	once	TRBD2	TRBJ2-4	TGCGCCAGCAGCCCCAGGGGCGGGGGGGCCTCCAACATTCAGTACTTC	CASSPRGGGASNIQYF
TRBV3-1	-	TRBD2	TRBJ2-7	TGTGCCAGCAGCCAACCCCTAGCGGGGGGGTTCTCCTACGAGCAGTACTTC	CASSQPLAGGFSYEQYF
TRBV29-1	few	-	TRBJ2-1	TGCAGCGTTGAAGAGGGTTCGGGCAATGAGCAGTTCTTC	CSVEEGSGNEQFF
TRBV27	-	-	TRBJ1-2	TGTGCCAGCAGTCCCACCGGGACCCCCTATGGCTACACCTTC	CASSPTGTPYGYTF
TRBV4-3	many	-	TRBJ2-7	TGCGCCAGCAGCCAAGTCGTGGGGTACGAGCAGTACTTC	CASSQVVGYEQYF
TRBV27	-	TRBD2	TRBJ2-1	TGTGCCAGCAGTGCACTAGCGGGGAATGAGCAGTTCTTC	CASSALAGNEQFF
TRBV19	-	-	TRBJ2-4	TGTGCCAGTAGTATAACGGAGGGCTTGGGGGAGCAGTACTTC	CASSITEGLGEQYF
TRBV15	-	-	TRBJ1-6	TGTGCCACCAGACCCGACAGGATTAATTCGCCCCTCCACTTT	CATRPDRINSPLHF
TRBV4-3	-	TRBD2	TRBJ2-4	TGCGCCAGCAGCCAAGAAACTAGCGGGGGGGCCCTGGGAATTCAGTACTTC	CASSQETSGGALGIQYF
TRBV20-1	-	TRBD2	TRBJ2-1	TGCAGTGCTAGGGCCCCGGGACTAGCGGGAAACAATGAGCAGTTCTTC	CSARAPGLAGNNEQFF
TRBV20-1	-	-	TRBJ1-1	TGCAGTGCTAGACGACAGCCCACTGAAGCTTTCTTT	CSARRQPTEAFF
TRBV6-5	-	-	TRBJ1-4	TGTGCCAGCAGACCCACCTTAACTAATGAAAAACTGTTTTTT	CASRPTLTNEKLFF
TRBV10-3	few	-	TRBJ2-7	TGTGCCATCAGTGAGTCAGGAGGACAGAGCTACGAGCAGTACTTC	CAISESGGQSYEQYF
TRBV20-1	-	-	TRBJ2-5	TGCAGTGCAGACGCCTTGGAGGCCCGCCTGAACGAACAGACCCAGTACTTC	CSADALEARLNEQTQYF
TRBV12-3/TRBV12-4	few	TRBD1	TRBJ1-2	TGTGCCAGCAGTCATACCGGGACAGGGGATTATGGCTACACCTTC	CASSHTGTGDYGYTF
TRBV20-1	-	-	TRBJ2-5	TGCAGTGCTAGACCTCGTCTTTTTAGCTTTGGGGAGCAGTACTTC	CSARPRLFSFGEQYF
TRBV6-2/TRBV6-3	-	-	TRBJ1-4	TGTGCCAGCAGTTACCCTGCGGACACCGCAACTAATGAAAAACTGTTTTTT	CASSYPADTATNEKLFF
TRBV29-1	many	-	TRBJ1-2	TGCAGCGTTGAGGGGGACTATAACTATGGCTACACCTTC	CSVEGDYNYGYTF
TRBV5-5	-	-	TRBJ2-3	TGTGCCAGCAGCCTAAGAGGGCAGGGGATCATAGATACGCAGTATTTT	CASSLRGQGIIDTQYF
TRBV6-5	-	-	TRBJ1-2	TGTGCCAGCAGTTACTCGCAGGATCGTGGCTACACCTTC	CASSYSQDRGYTF
TRBV4-3	-	TRBD2	TRBJ2-3	TGCGCCAGCAGCCAAGAGGGGACTAGCGGCCCCACAGATACGCAGTATTTT	CASSQEGTSGPTDTQYF
TRBV30	-	-	TRBJ1-6	TGTGCCTGGAGTGACAGCTCCTATAATTCACCCCTCCACTTT	CAWSDSSYNSPLHF
TRBV7-2	-	-	TRBJ1-5	TGTGCCAGCAGCTTATGGGGCCAGGGGAACAATCAGCCCCAGCATTTT	CASSLWGQGNNQPQHF
TRBV9	-	-	TRBJ2-7	TGTGCCAGCAGCGTAGATGGGGGGTCCTACGAGCAGTACTTC	CASSVDGGSYEQYF
TRBV25-1	-	TRBD1	TRBJ1-2	TGTGCCAGCAGTGATTACAGGGGAAACTATGGCTACACCTTC	CASSDYRGNYGYTF
TRBV5-1	-	-	TRBJ1-2	TGCGCCAGCAGCCCAATTGCGAAGCCCATCCAACACTATGGCTGCACCTTC	CASSPIAKPIQHYGCTF
TRBV20-1	many	-	TRBJ1-4	TGCAGTGCTAGACGGGACCCCGGAGGGGAAAAACTGTTTTTT	CSARRDPGGEKLFF
TRBV15	-	-	TRBJ1-4	TGTGCCACCAGCAGAGAACGGAGGGTAGGCGAAAAACGGTTTTTT	CATSRERRVGEKRFF
TRBV10-3	-	-	TRBJ2-1	TGTGCCATCAGTGTACTTACTAACAATGAGCAGTTCTTC	CAISVLTNNEQFF
TRBV5-1	-	-	TRBJ1-4	TGCGCCAGCAGCTTGCCGCAGGGAACTAATGAAAAACTGTTTTTT	CASSLPQGTNEKLFF
TRBV11-3	few	-	TRBJ2-4	TGTGCCAGCAGCTTGGGGTCGAGTGGCATTCAGTACTTC	CASSLGSSGIQYF
TRBV29-1	-	-	TRBJ2-3	TGCAGCGTTGAGTTGCAAGATACGCAGTATTTT	CSVELQDTQYF